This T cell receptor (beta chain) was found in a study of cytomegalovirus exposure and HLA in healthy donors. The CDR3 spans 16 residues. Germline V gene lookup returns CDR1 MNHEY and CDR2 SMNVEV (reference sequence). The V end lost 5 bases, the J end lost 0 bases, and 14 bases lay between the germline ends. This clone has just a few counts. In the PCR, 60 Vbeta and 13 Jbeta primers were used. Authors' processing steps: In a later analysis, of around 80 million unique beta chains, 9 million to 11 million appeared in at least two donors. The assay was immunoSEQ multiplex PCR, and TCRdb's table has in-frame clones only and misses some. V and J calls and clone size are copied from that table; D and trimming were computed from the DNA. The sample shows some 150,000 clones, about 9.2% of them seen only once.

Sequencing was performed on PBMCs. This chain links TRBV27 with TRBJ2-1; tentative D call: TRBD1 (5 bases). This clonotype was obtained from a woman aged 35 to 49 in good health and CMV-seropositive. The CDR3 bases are TGTGCCAGCAGTCTCATCAGGGTTTCCTCCTACAATGAGCAGTTCTTC. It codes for CASSLIRVSSYNEQFF.